The T cell receptor (beta chain) described here comes from a study of CD8+ T cells in alopecia areata. The treatment here: oral pan-JAK inhibitor, 5-10 mg twice daily. Peripheral blood, together with lesional scalp punch biopsies, was collected from alopecia areata patients. CD4+ and CD8+ T cells were sorted from PBMCs stained for CD3, CD4 and CD8. Isolated RNA was reverse transcribed into cDNA used as the sequencing template. Sequencing used immunoSEQ multiplex PCR; TCRdb keeps in-frame clones, though not all of them. Of fewer than 200,000 clones listed, 58% were seen once; the top ten hold approximately 16%. The germline V gene has CDR1 MGHRA and CDR2 YSYEKL. V lost 0 bases and J lost 7; bases outside the gene matches: 1. This CDR3 comprises 15 residues. A word on this clone: Antigen unknown.

General observations from the study: Lesional scalp displayed greater clonality than normal scalp, most notably in alopecia totalis/universalis. Scalp sample sequencing also detects resident alphabeta T cells of normal skin.

This chain connects TRBV4-1 to TRBJ1-6; 9 nucleotides line up with TRBD1. Sequenced here: CD4+ T cells sorted from blood, sampled at approximately week 56, from a patient treated with tofacitinib. The clonotype originates from a human donor with alopecia areata. CDR3 protein: CASSQDGTGNSPLHF. The DNA of the CDR3 is TGCGCCAGCAGCCAAGATGGGACAGGGAATTCACCCCTCCACTTT.